The rows below give T cell receptor beta chains drawn from one sample of a study of cytomegalovirus exposure and HLA in healthy donors. The table came from immunoSEQ multiplex PCR; TCRdb's copy has only in-frame clones and leaves some out. The sample carries over 80,000 clones, 82% recorded once. Sequencing input: PBMCs. Receptor source: a man aged 50 or older in good health and CMV-seronegative. The CDR3 runs from the conserved cysteine through the conserved F or W. Fields, in order: CDR3 protein, CDR3 DNA, D gene, J gene, clone size, V gene. D genes are given only for firm matches. Rows give clone size only sometimes, using once, few, many, or a class for an expanded clone.

CDR3aa: CASSIDRDYEQYF; CDR3nt: TGTGCCAGTAGTATTGACAGGGATTACGAGCAGTACTTC; d_gene: TRBD1; j_gene: TRBJ2-7; abundance: -; v_gene: TRBV19
CDR3aa: CASSQDTETGIYNEQFF; CDR3nt: TGCGCCAGCAGCCAAGATACAGAGACAGGTATTTACAATGAGCAGTTCTTC; d_gene: -; j_gene: TRBJ2-1; abundance: -; v_gene: TRBV4-1
CDR3aa: CASSSTGIGGYTF; CDR3nt: TGTGCCAGCAGTTCTACAGGAATAGGTGGCTACACCTTC; d_gene: -; j_gene: TRBJ1-2; abundance: -; v_gene: TRBV6-5
CDR3aa: CASSFGTSGIGELFF; CDR3nt: TGTGCCAGCAGTTTCGGGACTAGCGGGATTGGGGAGCTGTTTTTT; d_gene: TRBD2; j_gene: TRBJ2-2; abundance: -; v_gene: TRBV28
CDR3aa: CSVGTLRTEAFF; CDR3nt: TGCAGCGTGGGGACACTCCGTACTGAAGCTTTCTTT; d_gene: -; j_gene: TRBJ1-1; abundance: -; v_gene: TRBV29-1
CDR3aa: CASRELAGDTQYF; CDR3nt: TGCGCCAGCAGAGAGCTAGCGGGAGATACGCAGTATTTT; d_gene: TRBD2; j_gene: TRBJ2-3; abundance: -; v_gene: TRBV5-1
CDR3aa: CASGDRGHGETQYF; CDR3nt: TGTGCCAGTGGGGACAGGGGGCACGGAGAGACCCAGTACTTC; d_gene: TRBD1; j_gene: TRBJ2-5; abundance: -; v_gene: TRBV19
CDR3aa: CASSYSRRQGTEAFF; CDR3nt: TGTGCCAGCAGTTACTCGAGGCGGCAGGGGACTGAAGCTTTCTTT; d_gene: -; j_gene: TRBJ1-1; abundance: -; v_gene: TRBV6-5
CDR3aa: CSVEKDIPSYEQYF; CDR3nt: TGCAGCGTTGAAAAGGACATACCGTCCTACGAGCAGTACTTC; d_gene: -; j_gene: TRBJ2-7; abundance: few; v_gene: TRBV29-1
CDR3aa: CASSPLGTGGFGYTF; CDR3nt: TGTGCCAGCAGTCCTCTAGGGACAGGGGGCTTTGGCTACACCTTC; d_gene: TRBD1; j_gene: TRBJ1-2; abundance: once; v_gene: TRBV28
CDR3aa: CASSEDGLSGVYEQYF; CDR3nt: TGTGCCAGCAGTGAGGACGGGCTATCAGGGGTCTACGAGCAGTACTTC; d_gene: -; j_gene: TRBJ2-7; abundance: -; v_gene: TRBV6-1
CDR3aa: CAIGTGVPRNYGYTF; CDR3nt: TGTGCCATCGGAACAGGGGTCCCACGGAACTATGGCTACACCTTC; d_gene: TRBD1; j_gene: TRBJ1-2; abundance: -; v_gene: TRBV10-3
CDR3aa: CASSSPTSGRMAGELFF; CDR3nt: TGTGCCAGCAGCTCTCCGACTAGCGGGAGAATGGCCGGGGAGCTGTTTTTT; d_gene: TRBD2; j_gene: TRBJ2-2; abundance: -; v_gene: TRBV7-9
CDR3aa: CASKGGQGTQPQHF; CDR3nt: TGTGCCAGCAAGGGCGGACAGGGAACTCAGCCCCAGCATTTT; d_gene: TRBD1; j_gene: TRBJ1-5; abundance: -; v_gene: TRBV2
CDR3aa: CASSLIAVGGGELFF; CDR3nt: TGTGCCAGCAGCTTAATTGCGGTGGGAGGCGGGGAGCTGTTTTTT; d_gene: -; j_gene: TRBJ2-2; abundance: -; v_gene: TRBV7-3
CDR3aa: CASSYGYRTGYTF; CDR3nt: TGTGCCAGCAGTTACGGATACAGGACAGGCTACACCTTC; d_gene: -; j_gene: TRBJ1-2; abundance: -; v_gene: TRBV6-6
CDR3aa: CASSQGADTQYF; CDR3nt: TGTGCCAGCAGCCAGGGGGCCGATACGCAGTATTTT; d_gene: TRBD1; j_gene: TRBJ2-3; abundance: -; v_gene: TRBV2
CDR3aa: CASSLVGRNQPQHF; CDR3nt: TGTGCCAGCAGCTTGGTTGGCAGGAATCAGCCCCAGCATTTT; d_gene: -; j_gene: TRBJ1-5; abundance: -; v_gene: TRBV5-5
CDR3aa: CSVGSRLLAGAHYEQYF; CDR3nt: TGCAGCGTTGGGTCTAGGTTACTAGCGGGAGCCCATTACGAGCAGTACTTC; d_gene: TRBD2; j_gene: TRBJ2-7; abundance: -; v_gene: TRBV29-1
CDR3aa: CASSLGREAFF; CDR3nt: TGTGCCAGCAGCTTAGGGCGGGAAGCTTTCTTT; d_gene: -; j_gene: TRBJ1-1; abundance: -; v_gene: TRBV7-9
CDR3aa: CSVLLGVPVYEQYF; CDR3nt: TGCAGCGTTCTTTTGGGAGTACCAGTCTACGAGCAGTACTTC; d_gene: -; j_gene: TRBJ2-7; abundance: -; v_gene: TRBV29-1
CDR3aa: CASSPPFNRGTEAFF; CDR3nt: TGTGCCAGCAGCCCACCCTTTAATCGGGGCACTGAAGCTTTCTTT; d_gene: -; j_gene: TRBJ1-1; abundance: -; v_gene: TRBV11-2
CDR3aa: CASSFGRGNTEAFF; CDR3nt: TGTGCCAGCAGCTTCGGACGGGGAAACACTGAAGCTTTCTTT; d_gene: -; j_gene: TRBJ1-1; abundance: -; v_gene: TRBV7-2
CDR3aa: CAISVDRVTDTQYF; CDR3nt: TGTGCCATCAGTGTTGACAGGGTAACAGATACGCAGTATTTT; d_gene: TRBD1; j_gene: TRBJ2-3; abundance: few; v_gene: TRBV10-3
CDR3aa: CASSPTGTEQFF; CDR3nt: TGTGCCAGCAGCCCGACAGGCACTGAGCAGTTCTTC; d_gene: -; j_gene: TRBJ2-1; abundance: once; v_gene: TRBV6-5
CDR3aa: CASSSGQENEKLFF; CDR3nt: TGTGCCAGCAGCTCGGGACAGGAGAATGAAAAACTGTTTTTT; d_gene: TRBD1; j_gene: TRBJ1-4; abundance: -; v_gene: TRBV9
CDR3aa: CASSIGLAGYNEQFF; CDR3nt: TGTGCCAGTAGTATCGGACTAGCGGGGTACAATGAGCAGTTCTTC; d_gene: TRBD2; j_gene: TRBJ2-1; abundance: -; v_gene: TRBV19
CDR3aa: CASSFSPDRGSYEQYF; CDR3nt: TGTGCCAGCAGTTTTAGTCCGGACAGGGGCTCCTACGAGCAGTACTTC; d_gene: TRBD1; j_gene: TRBJ2-7; abundance: -; v_gene: TRBV28
CDR3aa: CASSHLRGSGSGETQYF; CDR3nt: TGCGCCAGCAGCCACCTCCGGGGTAGCGGTTCGGGAGAGACCCAGTACTTC; d_gene: -; j_gene: TRBJ2-5; abundance: few; v_gene: TRBV4-1
CDR3aa: CASSPLDGYTEAFF; CDR3nt: TGTGCCAGCAGTCCCCTTGACGGGTACACTGAAGCTTTCTTT; d_gene: -; j_gene: TRBJ1-1; abundance: -; v_gene: TRBV27
CDR3aa: CATSIGDRGTDTQYF; CDR3nt: TGTGCCACCAGCATCGGGGACAGGGGCACAGATACGCAGTATTTT; d_gene: TRBD1; j_gene: TRBJ2-3; abundance: -; v_gene: TRBV15
CDR3aa: CSVGGLAGGPSYNEQFF; CDR3nt: TGCAGCGTTGGGGGACTAGCGGGAGGTCCTTCCTACAATGAGCAGTTCTTC; d_gene: TRBD2; j_gene: TRBJ2-1; abundance: -; v_gene: TRBV29-1
CDR3aa: CASRGLSANEQFF; CDR3nt: TGTGCCAGTAGGGGACTATCCGCCAATGAGCAGTTCTTC; d_gene: TRBD2; j_gene: TRBJ2-1; abundance: -; v_gene: TRBV19
CDR3aa: CASSYGGGGTEAFF; CDR3nt: TGTGCCAGCAGTTACGGTGGGGGGGGAACTGAAGCTTTCTTT; d_gene: -; j_gene: TRBJ1-1; abundance: few; v_gene: TRBV6-5
CDR3aa: CASQRSGSTDTQYF; CDR3nt: TGTGCCAGCCAACGTAGCGGGAGCACAGATACGCAGTATTTT; d_gene: TRBD2; j_gene: TRBJ2-3; abundance: once; v_gene: TRBV28
CDR3aa: CASSLYRREAFF; CDR3nt: TGTGCCAGCAGTCTCTACAGGCGTGAAGCTTTCTTT; d_gene: -; j_gene: TRBJ1-1; abundance: once; v_gene: TRBV28
CDR3aa: CASSLPGVPYEQYF; CDR3nt: TGTGCCAGCAGCCTCCCGGGAGTCCCCTACGAGCAGTACTTC; d_gene: -; j_gene: TRBJ2-7; abundance: -; v_gene: TRBV11-2
CDR3aa: CASSATTLTEGYTF; CDR3nt: TGTGCCAGCAGCGCTACGACTCTCACGGAAGGCTACACCTTC; d_gene: -; j_gene: TRBJ1-2; abundance: -; v_gene: TRBV5-6
CDR3aa: CASSIGRDRGRGGGSSYNEQFF; CDR3nt: TGTGCCAGTAGTATAGGCCGGGACAGGGGGCGCGGGGGGGGAAGCTCCTACAATGAGCAGTTCTTC; d_gene: TRBD1; j_gene: TRBJ2-1; abundance: once; v_gene: TRBV19
CDR3aa: CASSFPNDSYEQYF; CDR3nt: TGTGCCAGCAGTTTCCCTAACGACAGCTACGAGCAGTACTTC; d_gene: -; j_gene: TRBJ2-7; abundance: -; v_gene: TRBV28